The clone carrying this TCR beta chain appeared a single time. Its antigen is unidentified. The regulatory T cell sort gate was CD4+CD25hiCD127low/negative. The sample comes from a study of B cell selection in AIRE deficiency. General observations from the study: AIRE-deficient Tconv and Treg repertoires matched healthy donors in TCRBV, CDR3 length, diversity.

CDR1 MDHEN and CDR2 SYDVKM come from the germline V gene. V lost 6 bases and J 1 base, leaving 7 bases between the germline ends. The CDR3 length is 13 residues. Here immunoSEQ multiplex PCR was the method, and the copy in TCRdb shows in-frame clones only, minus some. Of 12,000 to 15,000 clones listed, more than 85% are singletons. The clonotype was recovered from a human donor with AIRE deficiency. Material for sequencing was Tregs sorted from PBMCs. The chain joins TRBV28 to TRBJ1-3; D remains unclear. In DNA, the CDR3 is TGTGCCAGCAGGTGGAGTTCTGGAAACACCATATATTTT. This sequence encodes CASRWSSGNTIYF. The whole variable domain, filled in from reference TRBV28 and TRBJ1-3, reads DVKVTQSSRYLVKRTGEKVFLECVQDMDHENMFWYRQDPGLGLRLIYFSYDVKMKEKGDIPEGYSVSREKKERFSLILESASTNQTSMYLCASRWSSGNTIYFGEGSWLTVV.